The clone carrying this T cell receptor (beta chain) has only a few counts. Produced via immunoSEQ multiplex PCR; TCRdb's table is partial and in-frame only. The data contain some 1,100,000 clones, 78% of them singletons. This record comes from a study of shared clonotypes between healthy human individuals. CD4+ cells underwent separation, giving CD45RA+ naive and CD45RA-negative memory subsets. CDR3 length equals 13 residues. Trimming took off 1 base at V and 3 bases at J, with 6 bases between the two ends. Germline CDR1 reads KGHSH; CDR2 reads LQKENI. V and J are TRBV18 and TRBJ1-1; D not certain. This sequence originates from a young man in good health. Some clones in this sample may be carry-over from other donors' samples. The sample was memory CD4+ T cells from PBMCs. Described subset: CD45RA-negative fraction. The CDR3 loop is CASSPREDTEAFF. CDR3 nucleotides: TGTGCCAGCTCACCACGAGAGGACACTGAAGCTTTCTTT.